These 15 T cell receptor beta chains share one sample of origin, sequenced in a study of cytomegalovirus exposure and HLA in healthy donors. 13 Jbeta primers and 60 Vbeta primers were used for the PCR. This table comes from immunoSEQ multiplex PCR, and its TCRdb copy is limited to in-frame clones, with some not included. The table shows 170,000 or so clones, with around four fifths occurring only once. The specimen sequenced was PBMCs. These receptors came from a man between 18 and 29 years old in good health and CMV-seronegative.

This sequence joins TRBV10-3 and TRBJ1-3; D gene ambiguous. CDR1 is ENHRY, CDR2 SYGVKD, per germline. The V end lost 5 bases, the J end lost 0 bases, and 11 bases lay between the germline ends. There are 15 residues in the CDR3. The DNA of the CDR3 is TGTGCCATCAGTAACCGAGGGTTCTCTGGAAACACCATATATTTT. This codes for CAISNRGFSGNTIYF.

The rearrangement joins TRBV6-5 to TRBJ1-3; maybe TRBD1 (5 bases). CDR1 and CDR2 from the germline V gene are MNHEY and SVGAGI. The V end was cut by 0 bases, the J end by 2 bases, with 8 bases between. The CDR3 contains 15 residues. CDR3 sequence (DNA): TGTGCCAGCAGTTACTCCGACAGTCCTGGAAACACCATATATTTT. Translation gives CASSYSDSPGNTIYF.

This sequence joins TRBV29-1 and TRBJ2-3; D might be TRBD1 (6 bases). Trimming cost V 6 bases and J 1 base, with 11 bases left between them. CDR3 length: 13 amino acids. Germline values: CDR1 SQVTM, CDR2 ANQGSEA. CDR3 amino acids: CSVGNRGTDTQYF. CDR3 DNA sequence: TGCAGCGTGGGGAACAGGGGCACAGATACGCAGTATTTT.

The rearrangement links TRBV19 to TRBJ1-5; the D is unclear. The V gene's germline CDR1 is LNHDA and CDR2 SQIVND (reference sequence). V lost 3 bases, J lost 7 bases, and 13 bases lay in between. The CDR3 is 14 amino acids. The CDR3 spells CASSIGLKDQPQHF. The CDR3 region has the DNA TGTGCCAGTAGTATCGGACTGAAGGACCAGCCCCAGCATTTT.

The chain employs TRBV15 and TRBJ1-2; D remains ambiguous. The germline V gene has CDR1 LNHNV and CDR2 YYDKDF (reference sequence). CDR3 length equals 13 residues. Between the trimmed V and J ends, which lost 2 bases and 8 bases, there was a span of 12 bases. In nucleotides, the CDR3 is TGTGCCACCAGCAGACTAAACGGGGTAGGCTACACCTTC. Residues: CATSRLNGVGYTF.

The V call is TRBV7-9, the J call TRBJ2-7; weak D call: TRBD1 (5 bases). The V gene's germline CDR1 is SEHNR and CDR2 FQNEAQ (reference sequence). The length of the CDR3 is 12 residues. The germline V and J ends were trimmed by 5 bases and 5 bases, with 10 bases remaining between them. Here the CDR3 reads CASSPVGDEQYF. The CDR3 region has the DNA TGTGCCAGCAGCCCTGTAGGGGACGAGCAGTACTTC.

This clone was counted only a few times. This chain uses TRBV30 with TRBJ2-5; the match to TRBD2 covers 9 bases. The CDR3 totals 15 residues. Germline V gene lookup returns CDR1 GTSNPN and CDR2 SVGIG (reference sequence). V was pared by 1 base and J by 2 bases, with 5 bases of the junction left unmatched. Here the CDR3 reads CAWSDGGGAQETQYF. Written as DNA, the CDR3 is TGTGCCTGGAGTGATGGCGGGGGGGCACAAGAGACCCAGTACTTC.

This clone is a singleton in its sample. The V and J genes are TRBV9 and TRBJ1-2; D possibly corresponds to TRBD1 (5 bases). The germline V gene encodes CDR1 SGDLS and CDR2 YYNGEE. V gave up 3 bases and J gave up 8 bases, with 17 bases separating them. This CDR3 is built from 14 residues. The DNA for the CDR3 is TGTGCCAGCAGCGCCCTGACAGTATCGGGCGGCTACACCTTC. This encodes CASSALTVSGGYTF.

The chain carries TRBV6-5 and TRBJ2-7; D perhaps matches TRBD2 (7 bases). Trimming removed 8 bases from V and 2 bases from J, with 19 bases in between. The CDR3 has 15 amino acids. The V gene's germline CDR1 is MNHEY and CDR2 SVGAGI. The CDR3 bases are TGTGCCAGCTACTCCCCGGGGAGGGGGGCCTACGAGCAGTACTTC. Translated: CASYSPGRGAYEQYF.

This chain joins TRBV28 and TRBJ1-5; TRBD1 might be the D (5 bases). The CDR3 has 12 amino acids. CDR1 and CDR2 from the germline V gene are MDHEN and SYDVKM. V was cut by 4 bases and J by 6 bases, with 7 bases left in between. CDR3 nucleotides: TGTGCCAGCAGTTGGGGGGGTCAGCCCCAGCATTTT. This gives the protein CASSWGGQPQHF.

The chain has TRBV4-1 and TRBJ1-2; D might be TRBD1 (6 bases). CDR3 length: 18 residues. Germline CDR1 and CDR2: MGHRA and YSYEKL. V shed 4 bases and J shed 4 bases, with 25 bases lying between them. The CDR3: CASSRDLRGGPYVYGYTF. CDR3 bases: TGCGCCAGCAGCCGAGATTTACGGGGGGGCCCCTACGTCTATGGCTACACCTTC.

V usage is TRBV5-5 and J usage is TRBJ2-7; D might be TRBD2 (5 bases). The CDR3 is made up of 14 amino acids. Between the trimmed V and J ends, which lost 1 base and 0 bases, there was a span of 8 bases. Germline CDR1 SGHKS, CDR2 YYEKEE (reference sequence). CDR3 region: CASSLRGPSYEQYF. DNA for the CDR3: TGTGCCAGCAGCTTGAGAGGGCCCTCCTACGAGCAGTACTTC.

V gene TRBV6-4 combines with J gene TRBJ2-3, with TRBD2 matching over 9 bases. From germline, CDR1 is MRHNA and CDR2 SNTAGT. The length of the CDR3 is 16 residues. V dropped 4 bases and J dropped 4; count of bases not matched to a gene: 9. CDR3 in amino acids: CASSANPAGGADTQYF. DNA for the CDR3: TGTGCCAGCAGTGCCAACCCTGCGGGGGGGGCAGATACGCAGTATTTT.

V gene TRBV7-2 combines with J gene TRBJ2-7; 9 bases map to TRBD1. There are 13 residues in the CDR3. The V gene end was trimmed by 5 bases and the J gene end by 3 bases; junction bases not matched to a gene: 2. Germline CDR1 SGHTA, CDR2 FQGNSA. As DNA, the CDR3 is TGTGCCAGCAGCAGGGACAGGGACTACGAGCAGTACTTC. Residues: CASSRDRDYEQYF.

The CDR3 region has the DNA TGTGCCAGCAGCCTGGGACTAGCGGGTACCTACGAGCAGTACTTC. Translating it yields CASSLGLAGTYEQYF. This chain links TRBV7-9 with TRBJ2-7, with 12 bases lining up with TRBD2. With V trimmed by 5 bases and J by 2 bases, 4 bases remained unmatched. This CDR3 is built from 15 residues. The germline CDR1 and CDR2 sequences are SEHNR and FQNEAQ (reference sequence). The variable domain in full, completed from reference TRBV7-9 and TRBJ2-7, reads DTGVSQNPRHKITKRGQNVTFRCDPISEHNRLYWYRQTLGQGPEFLTYFQNEAQLEKSRLLSDRFSAERPKGSFSTLEIQRTEQGDSAMYLCASSLGLAGTYEQYFGPGTRLTVT.